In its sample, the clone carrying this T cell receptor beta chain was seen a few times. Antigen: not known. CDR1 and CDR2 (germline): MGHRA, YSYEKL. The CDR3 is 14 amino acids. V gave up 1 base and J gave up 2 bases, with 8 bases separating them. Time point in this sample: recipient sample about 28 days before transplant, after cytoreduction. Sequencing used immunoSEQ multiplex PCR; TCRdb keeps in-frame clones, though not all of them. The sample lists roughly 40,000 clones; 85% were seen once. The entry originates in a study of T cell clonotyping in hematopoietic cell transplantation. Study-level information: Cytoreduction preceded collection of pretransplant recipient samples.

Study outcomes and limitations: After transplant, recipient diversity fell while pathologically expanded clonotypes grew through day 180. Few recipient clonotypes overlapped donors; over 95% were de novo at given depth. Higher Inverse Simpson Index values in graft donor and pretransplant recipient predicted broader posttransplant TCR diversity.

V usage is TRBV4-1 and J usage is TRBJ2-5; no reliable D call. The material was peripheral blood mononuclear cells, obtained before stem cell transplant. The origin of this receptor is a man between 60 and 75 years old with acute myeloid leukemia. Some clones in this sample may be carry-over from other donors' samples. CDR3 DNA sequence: TGCGCCAGCAGCCAAGGAGCACAGCAAGAGACCCAGTACTTC. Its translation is CASSQGAQQETQYF.